This T cell receptor beta chain appears in the sequencing data of a study of CXCR3-negative and CXCR3-positive naive CD8 T cells. Notes on the study in general: TCR strength was inferred from TRB CDR3 properties, while surface CD5 was comparable between naive subsets. TRBV-TRBJ usage was similar across naive CXCR3 subsets but distinct in memory cells. Diversity was high in both naive subsets and much lower in memory cells. The study found more hydrophobic TRB CDR3s in CXCR3-positive naive cells than in CXCR3-negative naive cells.

With regard to this clonotype: The antigen is undetermined.

UMI-labeled 5' RACE yielded the TRB cDNA libraries. TCRdb reanalyzed the 5' RACE reads and collapses them to one entry per CDR3 protein, without DNA. This sample's table reports about 120,000 distinct CDR3 sequences. Per the germline V gene, CDR1 is MDHEN and CDR2 is SYDVKM. CDR3 length: 13 amino acids. Naive CD8+ T cells carried a CD45RO-CCR7+CD27+CD95- phenotype. The sample was naive CXCR3+ CD8+ T cells from blood. Specified subset: CD45RO-CCR7+CD27+CD95- naive CD8+ T cells expressing CXCR3 (TNR3+). This rearrangement joins TRBV28 to TRBJ1-5; the D call of TRBD1 rests on TCRdb alone, since no DNA is present to check it. This sequence was found in a human donor in good health. Some clones in this sample may be carry-over from other donors' samples. The CDR3 loop is CASKGTGIQPQHF.